The clone carrying this T cell receptor (beta chain) has more than one count but fewer than ten. The sample has other DNA sequences that encode this CDR3 too. Using immunoSEQ multiplex PCR, the repertoire was profiled, and TCRdb retains in-frame clones only, with some absent. The sample lists about 50,000 clones, 80% to 90% occurring once. This record comes from a study of blood T cell repertoires in COVID-19. Looked up from germline, CDR1 is MNHEY and CDR2 is SVGAGI. CDR3 size: 15 residues. V was shortened by 5 bases and J by 1 base, with 12 bases between the two germline ends. The sequencing input was peripheral blood. The V and J genes are TRBV6-5 and TRBJ2-1; D is perhaps TRBD1 (6 bases). This receptor was identified in a human donor in a cohort sampled during active COVID-19. The CDR3 DNA is TGTGCCAGCAGTCTAGGCAGGGGATCCTACAATGAGCAGTTCTTC. Its protein is CASSLGRGSYNEQFF.